A single sample gave rise to the 14 T cell receptor beta chains below, sequenced in a study of Ad26.COV2.S vaccination and SARS-CoV-2 variants. The sample's treatment: over 15 received Ad26.COV2.S at low or high dose, single or two shots; five or six received placebo; per-sample allocation not given. Collection of samples fell on day 63 after the first vaccine or placebo injection. The assay was immunoSEQ multiplex PCR, and TCRdb's table has in-frame clones only and misses some. Here the sample spans 440,000 or so clones, around 91% being singletons. This specimen consisted of peripheral blood, obtained in a trial of Ad26.COV2.S vaccine versus placebo. These receptors all stem from a person between 18 and 60 years old who received the Ad26.COV2.S COVID-19 vaccine or a placebo.

This clone was picked up one time. The chain carries TRBV28 and TRBJ2-5; 7 nucleotides align to TRBD1. The J segment lost 5 bases and the V segment lost 5 bases, leaving 8 bases of the junction unmatched. This CDR3 has 14 amino acids. Germline CDR1 reads MDHEN; CDR2 reads SYDVKM. CDR3 DNA sequence: TGTGCCAGCAGTCCCCCTAGGGGGCTGGAGACCCAGTACTTC. Its protein is CASSPPRGLETQYF.

V gene TRBV5-6 combines with J gene TRBJ1-5, with D uncertain. V was pared by 0 bases and J by 6 bases, with 7 bases between. Germline CDR1 reads SGHDT; CDR2 reads YYEEEE. CDR3 length: 13 residues. The DNA of the CDR3 is TGTGCCAGCAGCTTGGGGAGGGTTCAGCCCCAGCATTTT. It specifies CASSLGRVQPQHF.

The chain employs TRBV5-1 and TRBJ2-3, with 11 bases aligning to TRBD2. With 4 bases clipped from V and 5 bases from J, the junction kept 3 bases outside the gene matches. Germline V gives CDR1 SGHRS, CDR2 YFSETQ. The CDR3 consists of 14 residues. In nucleotides, the CDR3 is TGCGCCAGCAGCGAGACTAGCGGGATAGATACGCAGTATTTT. Translating it yields CASSETSGIDTQYF.

The CDR3 nucleotides read TGCGCCAGCAGCTTGGCTTTCGATGGATCACCCCTCCACTTT. Translation gives CASSLAFDGSPLHF. The chain couples TRBV5-1 to TRBJ1-6, with D uncertain. Per germline, CDR1 SGHRS and CDR2 YFSETQ. With 0 bases removed from V and 10 bases from J, the gap between germline ends came to 11 bases. The CDR3 covers 14 residues.

This chain connects TRBV11-2 to TRBJ1-3; D remains unclear. Germline V gene sequence: CDR1 SGHAT, CDR2 FQNNGV. V lost 2 bases to trimming and J lost 0 bases, with 5 bases between them. This CDR3 has 14 residues. This CDR3 is CASSLQNSGNTIYF. CDR3 coding DNA: TGTGCCAGCAGCTTACAGAACTCTGGAAACACCATATATTTT.

The V gene is TRBV27, the J gene TRBJ2-2, with a weak D call TRBD2 (6 bases). Trimming stripped 7 bases from V and 4 bases from J, with 19 bases between. The CDR3 spans 16 residues. Germline CDR1 reads MNHEY; CDR2 reads SMNVEV (reference sequence). The CDR3 sequence is CASTKTRPRGTGELFF. The CDR3 coding sequence is TGTGCCAGCACTAAGACTAGGCCGAGAGGCACCGGGGAGCTGTTTTTT.

The chain recombines TRBV7-6 with TRBJ1-1; no clear D. Looked up from germline, CDR1 is SGHVS and CDR2 is FNYEAQ. Trimming left V 4 bases short and J 5 bases short, with 17 bases between. The CDR3 sequence is 15 residues long. CDR3 in amino acids: CASSSSEASATEAFF. The CDR3 region has the DNA TGTGCCAGCAGCTCCTCTGAGGCGTCTGCTACTGAAGCTTTCTTT.

This clone was found a few times. The rearrangement links TRBV7-2 to TRBJ2-7; D possibly corresponds to TRBD2 (5 bases). Germline CDR1 is SGHTA and CDR2 is FQGNSA. This CDR3 comprises 12 residues. Trimming pared 3 bases from V and 6 bases from J, leaving 9 bases between. The CDR3 region is CASSLRRAEQYF. Here the CDR3 DNA reads TGTGCCAGCAGCTTGAGGCGGGCCGAGCAGTACTTC. Drawing the rest from reference TRBV7-2 and TRBJ2-7, the complete variable domain is GAGVSQSPSNKVTEKGKDVELRCDPISGHTALYWYRQSLGQGLEFLIYFQGNSAPDKSGLPSDRFSAERTGGSVSTLTIQRTQQEDSAVYLCASSLRRAEQYFGPGTRLTVT.

This clone has just one count. J is TRBJ1-2 and V is TRBV6-5; possibly TRBD1 for D (6 bases). The CDR3 covers 14 residues. Between the trimmed V and J ends, which lost 5 bases and 1 base, there was a span of 11 bases. Per the germline V gene, CDR1 is MNHEY and CDR2 is SVGAGI. CDR3 DNA sequence: TGTGCCAGCAGTCCGGACAGATTTAACTATGGCTACACCTTC. This codes for CASSPDRFNYGYTF.

Comment on this clone: Other DNA sequences in the sample encode the same CDR3. The chain couples TRBV28 to TRBJ1-2; tentatively, D is TRBD1 (5 bases). The CDR3 spans 12 residues. V shed 5 bases and J shed 4 bases, with 8 bases lying between them. Germline V gene lookup returns CDR1 MDHEN and CDR2 SYDVKM. Here the CDR3 reads CASSLRGYGYTF. For the CDR3, the DNA is TGTGCCAGCAGTCTTAGGGGCTATGGCTACACCTTC.

The CDR3 spells CASSNRDSSYNSPLHF. The CDR3 nucleotides are TGTGCCAGCAGTAACCGGGACAGCTCCTATAATTCACCCCTCCACTTT. The chain employs TRBV28 and TRBJ1-6; 7 nucleotides align to TRBD1. The trim removed 5 bases at V and 0 bases at J, leaving 4 bases unmatched. The length of the CDR3 is 16 residues. Germline CDR1 reads MDHEN; CDR2 reads SYDVKM.

The chain links TRBV6-5 to TRBJ2-1; maybe TRBD2 (5 bases). The CDR3 runs 15 residues. Trimming stripped 6 bases from V and 8 bases from J, with 20 bases between. Germline lookup yields CDR1 MNHEY and CDR2 SVGAGI. The chain's CDR3 is CASSKRWATGDEQFF. CDR3 coding DNA: TGTGCCAGCAGCAAGAGATGGGCCACCGGGGATGAGCAGTTCTTC.

This chain uses TRBV9 with TRBJ2-1; 9 bases agree with TRBD2. The germline gives CDR1 SGDLS, CDR2 YYNGEE. The CDR3 consists of 16 residues. V lost 1 base, J lost 1 base, and 3 bases stayed unmatched. CDR3 in amino acids: CASSVNSGSSYNEQFF. The CDR3 DNA reads as TGTGCCAGCAGCGTAAATAGCGGGAGTTCCTACAATGAGCAGTTCTTC.

The chain uses TRBV4-3 and TRBJ2-3, with 10 bases lining up with TRBD2. The CDR3 has 15 amino acids. With 4 bases clipped from V and 4 bases from J, the junction kept 5 bases outside the gene matches. CDR1 LGHNA and CDR2 YSLEER come from the germline V gene. The CDR3: CASSPSGRFADTQYF. For the CDR3, the DNA is TGCGCCAGCAGCCCTAGCGGGAGATTCGCAGATACGCAGTATTTT.